These 13 T cell receptor beta chains originate from one sample sequenced in a study of patients and donors after allogeneic stem cell transplantation. TCRdb independently ran MiXCR on the RT-PCR reads; one entry per CDR3 protein. This table holds some 960,000 distinct CDR3 sequences, over 15% found once. Sequenced material: blood, either unsorted or a sorted T cell fraction (not recorded which). The receptors were sampled from a human donor who was either an allogeneic HSCT recipient or a stem cell or donor lymphocyte infusion donor (not recorded which). It is not recorded whose cells these are; they may come from a transplant donor.

This clonotype appeared many times. The rearrangement uses TRBV12-3 or TRBV12-4 and TRBJ2-7; the match to TRBD1 covers 7 bases. The CDR3 consists of 15 residues. V lost 2 bases, J lost 3 bases, and 7 bases stayed unmatched. The DNA for the CDR3 is TGTGCCAGCAGTTTAACCCGGGACAGCCACTACGAGCAGTACTTC. It specifies CASSLTRDSHYEQYF.

The rearrangement links TRBV27 to TRBJ1-2, with 7 bases matching TRBD1. Germline values: CDR1 MNHEY, CDR2 SMNVEV (reference sequence). V gave up 6 bases and J gave up 4 bases; unmatched junction bases: 17. This CDR3 is 17 amino acids long. The CDR3 DNA sequence: TGTGCCAGCAGAATTGGACCATGGGGGACAGAGGGCTATGGCTACACCTTC. Encoded protein: CASRIGPWGTEGYGYTF.

This clonotype was detected only a few times. This chain links TRBV12-3 or TRBV12-4 with TRBJ2-5; TRBD2 aligns across 7 bases. J lost 2 bases, V lost 7 bases, and 7 bases had no gene match. This CDR3 is 14 amino acids long. The CDR3 here is CASTASGGQETQYF. CDR3 coding DNA: TGTGCCAGCACCGCTTCGGGGGGACAAGAGACCCAGTACTTC.

As DNA, the CDR3 is TGCGCCAGCAGCCAGCCTACCAAGCGGCACGGGGAGCTGTTTTTT. Translated, it gives CASSQPTKRHGELFF. The V and J genes are TRBV4-1 and TRBJ2-2, with D possibly TRBD2 on 5 matching bases. Germline CDR1 reads MGHRA; CDR2 reads YSYEKL. V was trimmed by 3 bases and J by 7 bases, leaving 15 bases between them. This CDR3 has 15 residues.

This clonotype was picked up a small number of times. The V and J genes are TRBV6-2 or TRBV6-3 and TRBJ1-1, with D unresolved. V was clipped by 0 bases and J by 7 bases, with 6 bases between them. The CDR3 length is 12 residues. Germline V gives CDR1 MNHEY, CDR2 SVGEGT. The CDR3 region is CASSYSQLEAFF. CDR3 in DNA: TGTGCCAGCAGTTACTCACAGCTTGAAGCTTTCTTT.

The genes are TRBV5-1 and TRBJ2-2, with 7 bases aligning to TRBD2. The CDR3 loop spans 15 amino acids. V shed 5 bases, J shed 3 bases, and the junction held 7 bases outside the gene matches. Looked up from germline, CDR1 is SGHRS and CDR2 is YFSETQ. The CDR3 DNA is TGCGCCAGCAGACTTGGGGGAGGGGACACCGGGGAGCTGTTTTTT. Translation: CASRLGGGDTGELFF.

The table lists this clonotype with many counts. The V call is TRBV12-3 or TRBV12-4, the J call TRBJ2-1; 7 nucleotides align to TRBD2. Unmatched junction bases numbered 3, after V lost 7 bases and J lost 3 bases. The CDR3 runs to 13 residues. The CDR3 DNA sequence: TGTGCCAGCATCGGGACTAACTACAATGAGCAGTTCTTC. Translated: CASIGTNYNEQFF.

This clonotype was detected only a few times. The V call is TRBV12-3 or TRBV12-4, the J call TRBJ2-1; 8 positions match TRBD2. CDR3 length equals 15 residues. The V and J ends lost 2 bases and 8 bases, in that order; junction bases with no gene match: 8. CDR3 protein: CASSLNTGGPYEQFF. The CDR3 nucleotides are TGTGCCAGCAGTTTAAATACGGGAGGGCCGTATGAGCAGTTCTTC.

This clonotype was counted a few times. The chain recombines TRBV7-3 with TRBJ2-5; the D call may be TRBD1 or TRBD2 (6 bases each). Trimming pared 4 bases from V and 5 bases from J, leaving 20 bases between. Germline CDR1 and CDR2: SGHTA and FQGTGA. The CDR3 is made up of 16 amino acids. The CDR3 DNA sequence: TGTGCCAGCAGCTCAGGGACACATCGTGGGGGGGAGACCCAGTACTTC. Encoded protein: CASSSGTHRGGETQYF.

DNA for the CDR3: TGTGCCACCAGTGACACCCTAACAGGTCCTAGCTCCTACAATGAGCAGTTCTTC. Translation: CATSDTLTGPSSYNEQFF. The rearrangement links TRBV24-1 to TRBJ2-1; TRBD1 might be the D (5 bases). The V gene lost 4 bases and the J gene lost 0 bases, with 18 bases spanning the gap. CDR3 length: 18 residues. The germline gives CDR1 KGHDR, CDR2 SFDVKD.

This clonotype appeared many times. The chain links TRBV2 to TRBJ1-1, with unresolved D. The CDR3 is 13 amino acids. Trimming removed 6 bases from V and 0 bases from J, with 8 bases in between. Per germline, CDR1 SNHLY and CDR2 FYNNEI. The CDR3 sequence is CASSAQLNTEAFF. CDR3 bases: TGTGCCAGCAGCGCGCAGCTGAACACTGAAGCTTTCTTT. The variable domain in full, with the rest retrieved from reference TRBV2 and TRBJ1-1, is EPEVTQTPSHQVTQMGQEVILRCVPISNHLYFYWYRQILGQKVEFLVSFYNNEISEKSEIFDDQFSVERPDGSNFTLKIRSTKLEDSAMYFCASSAQLNTEAFFGQGTRLTVV.

The V and J genes are TRBV28 and TRBJ2-1; the match to TRBD2 covers 7 bases. From germline, CDR1 is MDHEN and CDR2 SYDVKM. Germline trimming cut 2 bases from V and 9 bases from J; bases unmatched to any gene: 7. The length of the CDR3 is 14 residues. CDR3 DNA: TGTGCCAGCAGTTTAAGTCATTCGGGGGGTGAGCAGTTCTTC. Protein: CASSLSHSGGEQFF.

The chain combines TRBV24-1 with TRBJ1-1, with 7 bases matching TRBD1. The length of the CDR3 is 15 residues. With 3 bases clipped from V and 7 bases from J, the junction kept 10 bases outside the gene matches. Per germline, CDR1 KGHDR and CDR2 SFDVKD. The CDR3 loop is CATSDVRQGGGEAFF. The CDR3 bases are TGTGCCACCAGTGATGTGAGACAGGGCGGTGGTGAAGCTTTCTTT.